These 18 T cell receptor beta chains were sequenced from one sample in a study of a mutant IDH1 vaccine in newly diagnosed glioma. TCRdb's copy holds only in-frame clones and misses some; the assay was immunoSEQ multiplex PCR. In the table there are roughly 120,000 clones, about four fifths of which are singletons. Specified time point: week 11, during vaccination. It was 300 ug of mutant IDH1 20-mer peptide that made up each vaccine dose, given with topical imiquimod. No cognate antigen is known for these TCRs. The specimen comprised PBMCs, sampled from a glioma patient whose treatment included an IDH1 peptide vaccine. The origin of the receptors is a middle-aged man with glioma.

The rearrangement joins TRBV11-2 to TRBJ2-5; 16 bases agree with TRBD2. J was trimmed by 5 bases and V by 5 bases; bases with no gene match: 11. The CDR3 runs 18 residues. Germline V lookup: CDR1 SGHAT, CDR2 FQNNGV. The CDR3 DNA sequence: TGTGCCAGCAGCACCTCCGGGACTAGCGGGAGGGTGGGTGAGACCCAGTACTTC. Translation: CASSTSGTSGRVGETQYF.

DNA for the CDR3: TGTGCCAGCAGTTACTCGAGGCAGACGACCTACGAGCAGTACTTC. Protein product: CASSYSRQTTYEQYF. The V and J genes are TRBV6-5 and TRBJ2-7; D not certain. Trimming took off 0 bases at V and 2 bases at J, with 11 bases between the two ends. The germline gives CDR1 MNHEY, CDR2 SVGAGI. The CDR3 has 15 residues.

The rearrangement uses TRBV5-1 and TRBJ2-3, with 9 positions matching TRBD2. The CDR3 has 15 amino acids. Trimming cost V 4 bases and J 0 bases; bases outside gene matches: 3. Germline-derived CDR1 and CDR2 are SGHRS and YFSETQ. CDR3 sequence: CASSHTSGSTDTQYF. The CDR3 nucleotides read TGCGCCAGCAGCCATACTAGCGGGAGCACAGATACGCAGTATTTT. The whole variable domain, remainder taken from reference TRBV5-1 and TRBJ2-3, is KAGVTQTPRYLIKTRGQQVTLSCSPISGHRSVSWYQQTPGQGLQFLFEYFSETQRNKGNFPGRFSGRQFSNSRSEMNVSTLELGDSALYLCASSHTSGSTDTQYFGPGTRLTVL.

The chain couples TRBV7-2 to TRBJ2-2, with D possibly being TRBD2 (5 bases). With 0 bases removed from V and 5 bases from J, the gap between germline ends came to 10 bases. The germline gives CDR1 SGHTA, CDR2 FQGNSA. The CDR3 has 15 amino acids. The CDR3 DNA is TGTGCCAGCAGCTTAGCGGGAGTTCTTACCGGGGAGCTGTTTTTT. It encodes CASSLAGVLTGELFF.

In its sample, this clone was seen once. The V gene is TRBV6-5, the J gene TRBJ1-4, with 7 bases identical to TRBD1. The ends lost 5 bases at V and 4 bases at J; junction bases unmatched: 7. The CDR3 extends over 15 amino acids. Germline loops: CDR1 MNHEY, CDR2 SVGAGI. This CDR3 reads CASSTTGAINEKLFF. CDR3 sequence (DNA): TGTGCCAGCAGTACTACAGGGGCCATTAATGAAAAACTGTTTTTT.

In this sample, this clone turned up once. In DNA, the CDR3 is TGTGCCAGTAGCATCCCCGGGATTGGGACAGGGGGAGAGACCCAGTACTTC. Its translation: CASSIPGIGTGGETQYF. This chain joins TRBV19 and TRBJ2-5, with TRBD1 matching 11 bases. The CDR3 length is 17 residues. CDR1 is LNHDA and CDR2 is SQIVND in the germline V gene (reference sequence). V lost 6 bases and J lost 4; bases outside the gene matches: 13.

With regard to this clone: One end of the junction fails to match germline, which may point to a read error. This chain connects TRBV7-7 to TRBJ2-1, with 9 positions matching TRBD1. The CDR3 runs 16 residues. CDR1 SSHAT and CDR2 FNYEAQ come from the germline V gene (reference sequence). The CDR3 region is CASSLNGQGLRDEQFF. CDR3 sequence (DNA): TGTGCTAGCAGCTTAAATGGACAGGGGCTTAGGGATGAGCAGTTCTTC.

This chain uses TRBV5-6 with TRBJ1-1, with D tentatively TRBD1 (5 bases). The V and J ends lost 5 bases and 5 bases respectively, with 13 bases between them. There are 13 residues in the CDR3. CDR1 and CDR2 (germline): SGHDT, YYEEEE. The DNA for the CDR3 is TGTGCCAGCAGGCCGGGACGAGGAACTGAAGCTTTCTTT. Its protein is CASRPGRGTEAFF.

This clone was seen only once. Written as DNA, the CDR3 is TGCAGTGCCCTGAGCTACTACGAGCAGTACTTC. It is translated as CSALSYYEQYF. The rearrangement joins TRBV20-1 to TRBJ2-7; D remains ambiguous. The ends were cut back, 6 bases at V and 3 bases at J, with 9 bases in the middle. The CDR3 extends over 11 amino acids. From germline, CDR1 is DFQATT and CDR2 SNEGSKA (reference sequence).

This chain links TRBV30 with TRBJ1-5, with D possibly being TRBD1 (5 bases). CDR3 length: 13 amino acids. V gave up 1 base and J gave up 9 bases, with 13 bases separating them. CDR1 GTSNPN and CDR2 SVGIG come from the germline V gene (reference sequence). For the CDR3, the DNA is TGTGCCTGGAGTGCGGACAACAACGGGCCCCAGCATTTT. It codes for CAWSADNNGPQHF.

This clone has more than one count but fewer than ten. The chain links TRBV7-2 to TRBJ1-5, with D unresolved. Between the trimmed V and J ends, which lost 5 bases and 3 bases, there was a span of 14 bases. In germline, CDR1 is SGHTA, CDR2 FQGNSA. The CDR3 spans 15 residues. The CDR3 spells CASSPVGRPNQPQHF. CDR3 nucleotide sequence: TGTGCCAGCAGCCCAGTAGGCAGACCCAATCAGCCCCAGCATTTT. Supplemented by reference TRBV7-2 and TRBJ1-5, the full variable domain reads GAGVSQSPSNKVTEKGKDVELRCDPISGHTALYWYRQSLGQGLEFLIYFQGNSAPDKSGLPSDRFSAERTGGSVSTLTIQRTQQEDSAVYLCASSPVGRPNQPQHFGDGTRLSIL.

This rearrangement joins TRBV28 to TRBJ2-4; 10 bases align to TRBD1. V shed 4 bases, J shed 2 bases, and the junction held 11 bases outside the gene matches. CDR3 length: 18 amino acids. Germline lookup yields CDR1 MDHEN and CDR2 SYDVKM. The CDR3 coding sequence is TGTGCCAGCAGTTCACTGATCCGGACAGGGGGATCCAAAAACATTCAGTACTTC. As protein: CASSSLIRTGGSKNIQYF.

The chain has TRBV29-1 and TRBJ2-2, with TRBD1 as a possible D gene (6 bases). The V gene's germline CDR1 is SQVTM and CDR2 ANQGSEA. Trimming took 7 bases from V and 8 from J, leaving 14 bases between them. The CDR3 extends over 12 amino acids. CDR3 in amino acids: CSGRRGTGELFF. CDR3 DNA sequence: TGCAGCGGCCGTAGGGGGACGGGGGAGCTGTTTTTT.

CDR3 protein: CASSITGGRTEAFF. The CDR3 coding sequence is TGTGCCAGTAGTATTACGGGGGGAAGGACTGAAGCTTTCTTT. This sequence joins TRBV19 and TRBJ1-1; D might be TRBD1 (5 bases). This CDR3 spans 14 amino acids. V dropped 3 bases and J dropped 5 bases, with 13 bases sitting between them. The germline V gene has CDR1 LNHDA and CDR2 SQIVND (reference sequence).

V usage is TRBV5-4 and J usage is TRBJ2-5, with TRBD2 identical over 8 bases. Germline CDR1 is SGHNT and CDR2 is YYREEE (reference sequence). The CDR3 spans 16 residues. Trimming removed 4 bases from V and 2 bases from J; junction bases left unmatched: 10. The CDR3 bases are TGTGCCAGCAGCCCCGCGGGAGGAGATAGGCAAGAGACCCAGTACTTC. Protein sequence: CASSPAGGDRQETQYF.

The CDR3 loop reads CASSSLASGNYEQYF. The CDR3 DNA reads TGTGCCAGCAGTTCTCTGGCTAGCGGAAACTACGAGCAGTACTTC. The chain uses TRBV27 and TRBJ2-7, with 7 bases that match TRBD2. The CDR3 consists of 15 residues. After removal of 4 bases from V and 3 bases from J, the junction contained 9 bases not matched to a gene. CDR1 and CDR2 (germline): MNHEY, SMNVEV (reference sequence).

The V call is TRBV5-1, the J call TRBJ2-3; 12 bases align to TRBD2. Per germline, CDR1 SGHRS and CDR2 YFSETQ. Trimming at V came to 7 bases and at J to 3 bases, leaving 6 bases not matched to a gene. The CDR3 consists of 15 residues. As DNA, the CDR3 is TGCGCCAGCGGTGCGCTAGCGGGAGGGACAGATACGCAGTATTTT. This codes for CASGALAGGTDTQYF. Full variable domain (rest looked up from reference TRBV5-1 and TRBJ2-3): KAGVTQTPRYLIKTRGQQVTLSCSPISGHRSVSWYQQTPGQGLQFLFEYFSETQRNKGNFPGRFSGRQFSNSRSEMNVSTLELGDSALYLCASGALAGGTDTQYFGPGTRLTVL.

The V call is TRBV7-8, the J call TRBJ2-3; TRBD2 matches at 11 bases. The CDR3 is made up of 19 amino acids. Germline CDR1 and CDR2: SGHVS and FQNEAQ. V was pared by 3 bases and J by 1 base, with 12 bases of the junction left unmatched. CDR3 DNA sequence: TGTGCCAGCAGCTTCTACCTAGCGGGGGGACCCCTGGGCACAGATACGCAGTATTTT. Amino acids: CASSFYLAGGPLGTDTQYF. Full variable domain (rest looked up from reference TRBV7-8 and TRBJ2-3): GAGVSQSPRYKVAKRGQDVALRCDPISGHVSLFWYQQALGQGPEFLTYFQNEAQLDKSGLPSDRFFAERPEGSVSTLKIQRTQQEDSAVYLCASSFYLAGGPLGTDTQYFGPGTRLTVL.